The rows below give T cell receptor beta chains drawn from one sample of a study of blood T cell repertoires in COVID-19. Using immunoSEQ multiplex PCR, the repertoire was profiled, and TCRdb retains in-frame clones only, with some absent. The table records 470,000 or so clones, approximately 90% of them present only once. Sequencing was carried out using PBMCs or T cells enriched from blood (not recorded which). These TCRs come from a woman aged 18-29 years with acute COVID-19. Each CDR3 is given with its conserved first and last residue. The D gene is left open where the match is weak.

TGTGCCAGCAGCTTAGACAGACTCACATCTAAAGCTTTCTTT	CASSLDRLTSKAFF	NA	TRBV11-2	TRBJ1-1	14
TGTGCCAGCAGAACCCCAACAGGGCAGTTCTTC	CASRTPTGQFF	NA	TRBV7-9	TRBJ2-1	11
TGCGCCAGCAGCTTGGCCAGCGGGGTTAGGGAGCAGTACTTC	CASSLASGVREQYF	TRBD2	TRBV5-1	TRBJ2-7	14
TGTGCCAGTAGTAAGCGCGGGGCCTCCTACGAGCAGTACTTC	CASSKRGASYEQYF	NA	TRBV19	TRBJ2-7	14
TGTGCCACCAGCTATGAAACGACAGGTTCCTACGAGCAGTACTTC	CATSYETTGSYEQYF	NA	TRBV15	TRBJ2-7	15
TGTGCCAGCAGCAGGGACAGGGTCTGGATTTCACCCCTCCACTTT	CASSRDRVWISPLHF	TRBD1	TRBV5-6	TRBJ1-6	15
TGCGCCAGCAGCTTAACAGGTGTTGGAAACACCATATATTTT	CASSLTGVGNTIYF	NA	TRBV5-1	TRBJ1-3	14
TGTGCCAGCAGCTCTTTTTACGAGCAGTACTTC	CASSSFYEQYF	NA	TRBV11-2	TRBJ2-7	11
TGTGCCAGTAGTACGAACAGGGGGCTGAACACTGAAGCTTTCTTT	CASSTNRGLNTEAFF	TRBD1	TRBV19	TRBJ1-1	15
TGTGCCAGTTCAAACAGCATCCGCTCCTACGAGCAGTACTTC	CASSNSIRSYEQYF	NA	TRBV19	TRBJ2-7	14